Each of the 10 T cell receptor beta chains below was sequenced from the same sample in a study of T cells in Graves' hyperthyroidism and ophthalmopathy. Amplification of TCR beta CDR3 regions was performed using RNA transcripts as template. First-round RT-PCR of the TCR CDR3 relied on the HTBI primer set. MiXCR, run by TCRdb on the multiplex PCR reads, gives a single entry per CDR3 protein. The sample records 490,000 or so distinct CDR3 sequences, roughly 21% being singletons. Sequenced input: blood. These TCRs come from a man in his forties with Graves' ophthalmopathy.

The chain uses TRBV7-9 and TRBJ2-7; a weak D match, TRBD1 (6 bases). V was clipped by 5 bases and J by 2 bases, with 16 bases between them. This CDR3 has 15 amino acids. Germline CDR1 is SEHNR and CDR2 is FQNEAQ (reference sequence). The CDR3 DNA sequence: TGTGCCAGCAGCGGGCCCGGACAGTGCACCTACGAGCAGTACTTC. Protein sequence: CASSGPGQCTYEQYF.

The chain joins TRBV6-1 to TRBJ2-5; perhaps TRBD1 as D (6 bases). The CDR3 loop spans 14 amino acids. Germline values: CDR1 MNHNS, CDR2 SASEGT. V dropped 5 bases and J dropped 11 bases, with 21 bases sitting between them. The CDR3 loop is CASSIRDIPLPQYF. CDR3 DNA: TGTGCCAGCAGTATCCGGGACATCCCTCTTCCACAGTACTTC.

V gene TRBV15 combines with J gene TRBJ1-3; D remains ambiguous. Germline V gives CDR1 LNHNV, CDR2 YYDKDF (reference sequence). The CDR3 contains 13 residues. V dropped 2 bases and J dropped 1 base, with 3 bases sitting between them. The CDR3 DNA is TGTGCCACCAGCAGACTTTCTGGAAACACCATATATTTT. It is translated as CATSRLSGNTIYF. The full variable domain, with the rest looked up from reference TRBV15 and TRBJ1-3, is DAMVIQNPRYQVTQFGKPVTLSCSQTLNHNVMYWYQQKSSQAPKLLFHYYDKDFNNEADTPDNFQSRRPNTSFCFLDIRSPGLGDTAMYLCATSRLSGNTIYFGEGSWLTVV.

The V and J genes are TRBV20-1 and TRBJ1-2; TRBD1 agrees at 8 bases. The CDR3 sequence is 15 residues long. V lost 6 bases and J lost 0; bases outside the gene matches: 9. The germline CDR1 and CDR2 sequences are DFQATT and SNEGSKA (reference sequence). The chain's CDR3 is CSANGQGQANYGYTF. Here the CDR3 DNA reads TGCAGTGCAAATGGACAGGGACAAGCTAACTATGGCTACACCTTC.

This chain joins TRBV11-2 and TRBJ1-1; D remains unclear. The CDR3 is 16 residues long. Germline V gene sequence: CDR1 SGHAT, CDR2 FQNNGV. V was clipped by 6 bases and J by 0 bases, with 17 bases between them. The CDR3 DNA is TGTGCCAGCAGTGAAGGGCCCACTCGGATGAACACTGAAGCTTTCTTT. It is translated as CASSEGPTRMNTEAFF.

In this sample, this clonotype turned up a few times. The chain recombines TRBV6-2 or TRBV6-3 with TRBJ2-1; 7 bases agree with TRBD1. The CDR3 runs to 15 residues. Trimming took 4 bases from V and 4 from J; bases not matched to a gene: 7. The germline V gene has CDR1 MNHEY and CDR2 SVGEGT. CDR3 amino acids: CASSSQTGRYNEQFF. The DNA of the CDR3 is TGTGCCAGCAGTTCCCAGACAGGGCGGTACAATGAGCAGTTCTTC.

The table lists this clonotype with many counts. The chain employs TRBV5-1 and TRBJ2-1; no clear D. The V end lost 2 bases, the J end lost 9 bases, and 15 bases lay between the germline ends. The CDR3 runs to 14 residues. Germline CDR1 reads SGHRS; CDR2 reads YFSETQ. CDR3 amino acids: CASSFYSYQSEQFF. CDR3 coding DNA: TGCGCCAGCAGCTTCTACAGCTACCAGAGTGAGCAGTTCTTC. Filled out from reference TRBV5-1 and TRBJ2-1, the complete variable domain reads KAGVTQTPRYLIKTRGQQVTLSCSPISGHRSVSWYQQTPGQGLQFLFEYFSETQRNKGNFPGRFSGRQFSNSRSEMNVSTLELGDSALYLCASSFYSYQSEQFFGPGTRLTVL.

This clonotype was found many times. The chain links TRBV20-1 to TRBJ2-5; D ambiguous. V gave up 2 bases and J gave up 4 bases, with 8 bases separating them. The CDR3 contains 12 residues. Germline V gene lookup returns CDR1 DFQATT and CDR2 SNEGSKA (reference sequence). The CDR3 is CSARPTGETQYF. In DNA form, the CDR3 reads TGCAGTGCTAGACCCACTGGAGAGACCCAGTACTTC.

This sequence joins TRBV7-2 and TRBJ2-2, with no clear D. Germline V gene lookup returns CDR1 SGHTA and CDR2 FQGNSA. The CDR3 spans 15 residues. V was cut by 5 bases and J by 1 base, with 11 bases left in between. This CDR3 reads CASSQAAENTGELFF. Here the CDR3 DNA reads TGTGCCAGCAGCCAAGCCGCAGAGAACACCGGGGAGCTGTTTTTT.

This sequence joins TRBV7-2 and TRBJ2-2; either TRBD1 or TRBD2 may fit D (5 bases each). The CDR3 covers 14 residues. Germline V gives CDR1 SGHTA, CDR2 FQGNSA. V shed 8 bases and J shed 7 bases, with 17 bases lying between them. CDR3 bases: TGTGCCAGCGTAACGGGGCCCGAGATCGGGGAGCTGTTTTTT. Protein sequence: CASVTGPEIGELFF. Full variable domain (rest looked up from reference TRBV7-2 and TRBJ2-2): GAGVSQSPSNKVTEKGKDVELRCDPISGHTALYWYRQSLGQGLEFLIYFQGNSAPDKSGLPSDRFSAERTGGSVSTLTIQRTQQEDSAVYLCASVTGPEIGELFFGEGSRLTVL.